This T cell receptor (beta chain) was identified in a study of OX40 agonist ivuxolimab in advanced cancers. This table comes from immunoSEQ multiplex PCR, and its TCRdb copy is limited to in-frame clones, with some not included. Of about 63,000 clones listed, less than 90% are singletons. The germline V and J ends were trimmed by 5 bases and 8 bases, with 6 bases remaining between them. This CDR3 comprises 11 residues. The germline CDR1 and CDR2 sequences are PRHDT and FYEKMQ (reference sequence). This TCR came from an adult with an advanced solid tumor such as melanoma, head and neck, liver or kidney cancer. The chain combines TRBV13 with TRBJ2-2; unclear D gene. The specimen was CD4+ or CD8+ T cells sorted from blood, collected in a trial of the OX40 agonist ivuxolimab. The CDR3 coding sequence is TGTGCCAGCAGCCTCCGGGGGGAGCTGTTTTTT. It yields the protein CASSLRGELFF.